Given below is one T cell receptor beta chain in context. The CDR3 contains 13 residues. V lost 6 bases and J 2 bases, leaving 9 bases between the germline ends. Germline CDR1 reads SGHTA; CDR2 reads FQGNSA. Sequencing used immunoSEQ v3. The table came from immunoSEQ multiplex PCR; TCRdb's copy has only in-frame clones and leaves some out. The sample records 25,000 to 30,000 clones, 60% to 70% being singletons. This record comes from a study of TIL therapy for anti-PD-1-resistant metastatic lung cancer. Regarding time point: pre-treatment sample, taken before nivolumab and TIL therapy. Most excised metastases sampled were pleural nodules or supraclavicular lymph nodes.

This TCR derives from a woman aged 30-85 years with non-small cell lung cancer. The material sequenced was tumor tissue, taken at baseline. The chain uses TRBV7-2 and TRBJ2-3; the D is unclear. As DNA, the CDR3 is TGTGCCAGCAGTAGGCAGGCCACAGATACGCAGTATTTT. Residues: CASSRQATDTQYF.